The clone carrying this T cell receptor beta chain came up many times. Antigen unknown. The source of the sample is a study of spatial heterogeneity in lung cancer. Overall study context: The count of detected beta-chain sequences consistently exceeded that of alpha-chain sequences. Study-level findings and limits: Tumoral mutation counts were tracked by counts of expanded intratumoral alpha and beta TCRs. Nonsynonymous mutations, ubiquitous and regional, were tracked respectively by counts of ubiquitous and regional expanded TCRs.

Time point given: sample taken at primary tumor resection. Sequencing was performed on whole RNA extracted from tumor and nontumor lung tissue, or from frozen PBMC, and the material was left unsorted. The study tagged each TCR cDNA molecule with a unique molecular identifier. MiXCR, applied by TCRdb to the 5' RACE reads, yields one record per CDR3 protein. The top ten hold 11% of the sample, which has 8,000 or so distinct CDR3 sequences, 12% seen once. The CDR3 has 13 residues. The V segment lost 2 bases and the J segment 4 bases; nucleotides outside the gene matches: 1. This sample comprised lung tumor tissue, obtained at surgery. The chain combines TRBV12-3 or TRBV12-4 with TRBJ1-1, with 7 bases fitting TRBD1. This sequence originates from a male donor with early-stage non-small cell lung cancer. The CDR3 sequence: CASSLYRGTEAFF. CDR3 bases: TGTGCCAGCAGTTTATACAGGGGCACTGAAGCTTTCTTT.